The clone carrying this T cell receptor (beta chain) has a handful of counts. These data are taken from a study of identical twins. TCRdb called the 5' RACE reads again in MiXCR, with one record for every CDR3 protein. The sample carries approximately 220,000 distinct CDR3 sequences, approximately 8% recorded once. The trim removed 1 base at V and 2 bases at J, leaving 8 bases unmatched. Germline lookup yields CDR1 SQVTM and CDR2 ANQGSEA. There are 16 residues in the CDR3. These data are also associated with another study on yellow fever vaccine responses in identical twins.

Material for sequencing was CD8+ T cells sorted from blood. V usage is TRBV29-1 and J usage is TRBJ2-1, with 7 nucleotides matching TRBD2. The sequence came from a woman aged 18-35 years in good health. This CDR3 reads CSVEGLDRGAYNEQFF. The CDR3 nucleotides are TGCAGCGTTGAAGGGCTGGACCGGGGGGCCTACAATGAGCAGTTCTTC.